This T cell receptor (beta chain) originates from a study of cytomegalovirus exposure and HLA in healthy donors. 60 Vbeta and 13 Jbeta primers were used in PCR. TCRdb's copy holds only in-frame clones and misses some; the assay was immunoSEQ multiplex PCR. The sample records 150,000 to 200,000 clones, 70% to 90% being singletons. The length of the CDR3 is 15 residues. The germline V gene encodes CDR1 WNHNN and CDR2 SYGVQD (reference sequence). Trimming removed 0 bases from V and 5 bases from J; junction bases left unmatched: 6. The TCR was taken from a girl aged 5 to 17 in good health and CMV-seropositive. The sequenced sample was PBMCs. The chain is built from TRBV10-1 and TRBJ1-1; TRBD1 matches at 7 bases. The CDR3 DNA reads as TGCGCCAGCAGTGAGTCAACAGGGGACGAGACTGAAGCTTTCTTT. Protein sequence: CASSESTGDETEAFF.